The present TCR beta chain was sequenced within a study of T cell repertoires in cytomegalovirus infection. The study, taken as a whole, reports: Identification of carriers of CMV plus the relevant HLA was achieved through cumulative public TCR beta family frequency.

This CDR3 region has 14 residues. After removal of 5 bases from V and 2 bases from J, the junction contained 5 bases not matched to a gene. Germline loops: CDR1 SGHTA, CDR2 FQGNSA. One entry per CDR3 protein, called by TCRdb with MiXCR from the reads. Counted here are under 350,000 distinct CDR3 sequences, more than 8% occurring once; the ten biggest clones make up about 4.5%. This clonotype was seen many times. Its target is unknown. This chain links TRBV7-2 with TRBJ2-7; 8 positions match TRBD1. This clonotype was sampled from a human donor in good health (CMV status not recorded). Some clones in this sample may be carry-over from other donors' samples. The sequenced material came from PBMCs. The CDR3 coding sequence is TGTGCCAGCAGCCTCATGACAGGGGCCTACGAGCAGTACTTC. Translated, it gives CASSLMTGAYEQYF.